The 5 T cell receptor beta chains below were found in one sample sequenced in a study of CD8+CD57+ T cells in acquired aplastic anemia. CD8+CD57+ cell expansion, shown by flow cytometry, had occurred in the patients selected for sequencing. The template used for profiling TCR beta VDJ and CDR3 was genomic DNA. TCRdb re-called the reads through MiXCR, storing one row per CDR3 protein. Altogether 150,000 or so distinct CDR3 sequences are present, less than 60% being singletons, with the ten largest covering 2.5% to 4%. The sequenced sample was sorted CD4+, CD8+, or CD8+CD57+ T cells (not recorded which) from PBMCs. The origin of the receptors is a human donor with aplastic anemia.

For this clonotype: Just one base apart from a much larger clone, this may be a read error. The rearrangement links TRBV19 to TRBJ1-4; D not certain. CDR3 length equals 17 residues. Germline CDR1 is LNHDA and CDR2 is SQIVND (reference sequence). In DNA form, the CDR3 reads TGTGCCAGTAGTCAAGGACGCAGGAACGGGTTTAATGAAAAACCGTTTTTT. This codes for CASSQGRRNGFNEKPFF. Full variable domain (rest looked up from reference TRBV19 and TRBJ1-4): DGGITQSPKYLFRKEGQNVTLSCEQNLNHDAMYWYRQDPGQGLRLIYYSQIVNDFQKGDIAEGYSVSREKKESFPLTVTSAQKNPTAFYLCASSQGRRNGFNEKPFFGSGTQLSVL.

This clonotype was recorded many times. The chain joins TRBV18 to TRBJ2-7; D not resolved. V lost 1 base to trimming and J lost 7 bases, with 11 bases between them. There are 13 residues in the CDR3. Looked up from germline, CDR1 is KGHSH and CDR2 is LQKENI. CDR3 coding DNA: TGTGCCAGCTCACCACACGAAAATCGGGAGCAGTACGTC. This sequence encodes CASSPHENREQYV.

The chain links TRBV7-2 to TRBJ2-2; D call uncertain. CDR1 and CDR2 from the germline V gene are SGHTA and FQGNSA. The ends were cut back, 3 bases at V and 7 bases at J, with 6 bases in the middle. The CDR3 has 12 residues. The CDR3 DNA is TGTGCCAGCAGCTTCACAATCGGGGAGCTGTTTTTT. Protein sequence: CASSFTIGELFF.

The V and J genes are TRBV19 and TRBJ2-7; 8 bases agree with TRBD1. This CDR3 has 13 amino acids. V was pared by 10 bases and J by 2 bases, with 7 bases of the junction left unmatched. Germline loops: CDR1 LNHDA, CDR2 SQIVND (reference sequence). CDR3 coding DNA: TGTGCCACCCGACAGGGGTCGACCTACGAGCAGTACTTC. It is translated as CATRQGSTYEQYF.

This clonotype was found many times. The genes are TRBV24-1 and TRBJ2-5; possibly TRBD1 or TRBD2 for D (6 bases each). Germline CDR1 and CDR2: KGHDR and SFDVKD. The CDR3 is 13 residues long. Trimming took 3 bases from V and 14 from J, leaving 18 bases between them. For the CDR3, the DNA is TGTGCCACCAGTGATAACCGGGACACGGGGGTCTACTTC. Its protein product is CATSDNRDTGVYF.